These 9 T cell receptor beta chains came from one sample sequenced in a study of identical twins. TCRdb processed the 5' RACE reads anew with MiXCR; each CDR3 protein has one entry. This sample yields approximately 500,000 distinct CDR3 sequences, of which approximately 14% are seen a single time; roughly 0.43% belongs to the top ten. This same sample was also part of a study on yellow fever vaccine responses in identical twins.

The sequenced sample was CD4+ T cells sorted from blood. These receptor sequences come from a woman under 30 in good health.

The sample holds many counts of this clonotype. The V and J genes are TRBV12-3 or TRBV12-4 and TRBJ2-1, with a possible D match to TRBD2 (6 bases). V lost 1 base and J lost 8, with 12 bases in between. The CDR3 consists of 14 residues. This CDR3 reads CASSLEEGIYEQFF. CDR3 DNA: TGTGCCAGCAGTTTAGAGGAGGGCATCTATGAGCAGTTCTTC.

The J gene is TRBJ2-1, the V gene TRBV5-1; possibly TRBD2 for D (5 bases). This CDR3 spans 16 amino acids. V shed 3 bases and J shed 0 bases, with 13 bases lying between them. Germline V gene data show CDR1 as SGHRS and CDR2 as YFSETQ. CDR3 DNA: TGCGCCAGCAGCTGGAGGAAAGGGAGCTCCTACAATGAGCAGTTCTTC. Translating it yields CASSWRKGSSYNEQFF.

The chain combines TRBV24-1 with TRBJ2-1; maybe TRBD2 (5 bases). Trimming pared 5 bases from V and 3 bases from J, leaving 19 bases between. The CDR3 has 17 residues. Per germline, CDR1 KGHDR and CDR2 SFDVKD. The CDR3 loop reads CATSGRGSPTLYNEQFF. Written as DNA, the CDR3 is TGTGCCACCAGTGGTCGCGGGTCGCCCACCCTCTACAATGAGCAGTTCTTC.

V is TRBV6-5 and J is TRBJ2-7; 9 bases map to TRBD1. Germline V gene data show CDR1 as MNHEY and CDR2 as SVGAGI. The J segment lost 5 bases and the V segment lost 2 bases, leaving 13 bases of the junction unmatched. The CDR3 is made up of 17 amino acids. In nucleotides, the CDR3 is TGTGCCAGCAGTTACGGCCCTTGGACAGGGGTCCCTAACGAGCAGTACGTC. Protein product: CASSYGPWTGVPNEQYV.

A few counts support this clonotype. V usage is TRBV14 and J usage is TRBJ1-2; D gene uncertain. Trimming cost V 5 bases and J 4 bases, with 14 bases left between them. The CDR3 has 14 residues. The germline CDR1 and CDR2 sequences are SGHDN and FVKESK. This CDR3 is CASSGSRLGYGYTF. Written as DNA, the CDR3 is TGTGCCAGCAGCGGATCACGGCTAGGCTATGGCTACACCTTC.

This clonotype has a handful of counts. The chain uses TRBV20-1 and TRBJ2-1, with a tentative D call TRBD2 (6 bases). The germline gives CDR1 DFQATT, CDR2 SNEGSKA (reference sequence). Trimming removed 2 bases at V and 8 bases at J, with 13 bases between. The CDR3 is made up of 13 amino acids. CDR3 in DNA: TGCAGTGCTAGAAGAGGGACTCCTGATGAGCAGTTCTTC. Translated, it gives CSARRGTPDEQFF.

The chain combines TRBV11-3 with TRBJ2-3; either TRBD1 or TRBD2 may fit D (5 bases each). V was cut by 5 bases and J by 4 bases, with 16 bases left in between. The germline gives CDR1 SGHNT, CDR2 YENEEA. The CDR3 consists of 15 residues. This CDR3 is CASSSLGLAADTQYF. CDR3 in DNA: TGTGCCAGCAGCAGCCTGGGGCTAGCTGCAGATACGCAGTATTTT. Supplemented by reference TRBV11-3 and TRBJ2-3, the full variable domain reads EAGVVQSPRYKIIEKKQPVAFWCNPISGHNTLYWYLQNLGQGPELLIRYENEEAVDDSQLPKDRFSAERLKGVDSTLKIQPAELGDSAVYLCASSSLGLAADTQYFGPGTRLTVL.

This clonotype was detected a few times. This chain links TRBV6-2 or TRBV6-3 with TRBJ2-3; 10 nucleotides align to TRBD2. Per the germline V gene, CDR1 is MNHEY and CDR2 is SVGEGT. The CDR3 runs 14 residues. Trimming took 6 bases from V and 9 from J; bases not matched to a gene: 9. This chain's CDR3 is CASRTGTSARTQYF. Here the CDR3 DNA reads TGTGCCAGCAGAACCGGGACTAGCGCCAGAACGCAGTATTTT.

This clonotype was found a few times. The chain links TRBV7-6 to TRBJ2-3; D perhaps matches TRBD2 (5 bases). This CDR3 spans 20 amino acids. Germline CDR1 and CDR2: SGHVS and FNYEAQ. V lost 1 base, J lost 0 bases, and 23 bases lay in between. In DNA form, the CDR3 reads TGTGCCAGCAGCTTAGAGGCTAGCCCACGCACGCGTACTAGCACAGATACGCAGTATTTT. This sequence encodes CASSLEASPRTRTSTDTQYF.